Only one count was recorded for the clone carrying this T cell receptor (beta chain). Its antigen remains unidentified. CDR1 is LGHNT, CDR2 FRNRAP, per germline. V was clipped by 0 bases and J by 5 bases; unmatched bases: 12. The CDR3 totals 17 residues. This specimen comes from a study of cytomegalovirus exposure and HLA in healthy donors. Study-level results: Certain indistinguishable V segments, among them TRBV6-2 and TRBV6-3, were excluded. CMV serostatus was the only immune exposure information that was available.

Amplification used 60 Vbeta primers and 13 Jbeta primers. Here immunoSEQ multiplex PCR was the method, and the copy in TCRdb shows in-frame clones only, minus some. The table includes around 170,000 clones, roughly 80% detected once. The specimen was PBMCs. The clonotype was recovered from a man aged 50-59 years in good health and CMV-seronegative. V gene TRBV12-5 combines with J gene TRBJ1-2, with 7 positions matching TRBD1. The CDR3 DNA sequence: TGTGCTAGTGGTTTGGTACTTAGAGGGGGCCCACTATATGGCTACACCTTC. Its protein product is CASGLVLRGGPLYGYTF.